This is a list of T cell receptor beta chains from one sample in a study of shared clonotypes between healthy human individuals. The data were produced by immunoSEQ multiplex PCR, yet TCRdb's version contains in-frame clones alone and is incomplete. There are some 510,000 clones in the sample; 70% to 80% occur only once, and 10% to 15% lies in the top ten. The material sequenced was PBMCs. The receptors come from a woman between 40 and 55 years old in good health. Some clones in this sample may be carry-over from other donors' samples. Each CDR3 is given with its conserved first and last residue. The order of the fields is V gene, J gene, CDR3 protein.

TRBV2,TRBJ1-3,CASREFTVSGNTIYF
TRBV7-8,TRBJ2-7,CASSLTGTGANEQYF
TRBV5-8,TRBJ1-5,CASSFDRGIHSSNQPQHF
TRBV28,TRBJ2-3,CASSSPRGSRTDTQYF
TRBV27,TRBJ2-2,CASRRTRVFTGELFF
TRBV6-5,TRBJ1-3,CASRGRSPGNTIYF
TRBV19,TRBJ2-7,CASRGNMGQGVSYEQYF
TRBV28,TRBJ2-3,CASSPRDTQYF
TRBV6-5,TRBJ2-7,CASSRGDEQYF
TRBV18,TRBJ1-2,CASSPGGTAVRGYTF
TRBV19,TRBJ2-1,CASSLTGELNEQFF
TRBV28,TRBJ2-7,CASSLRGPYEQYF
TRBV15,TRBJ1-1,CATSRHPGQGDTEAFF
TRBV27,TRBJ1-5,CASSFGTGGEQPQHF
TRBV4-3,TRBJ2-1,CASSQDPSGPMGDEQFF
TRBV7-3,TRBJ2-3,CASSSQTGGPDTQYF
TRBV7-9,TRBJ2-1,CASSWTDTSDEQFF
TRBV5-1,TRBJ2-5,CASSLVARGARGEETQYF
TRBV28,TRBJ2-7,CASSLQAGTSGRFHEQYF
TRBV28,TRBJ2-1,CASRAPLRYDEQFF
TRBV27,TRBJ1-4,CASSFLGEKLFF
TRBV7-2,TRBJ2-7,CASSLRLAGPYEQYF
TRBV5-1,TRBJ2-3,CASSSTGPTDTQYF
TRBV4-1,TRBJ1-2,CASSRQGTNYGYTF
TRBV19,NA,CASSPSGGLAYEQYF
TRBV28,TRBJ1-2,CASSLEGGYYGYTF
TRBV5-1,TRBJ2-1,CASSLDGLDSYNEQFF
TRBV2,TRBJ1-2,CASLEAIVGGYTF
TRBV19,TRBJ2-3,CASSPRDSNTDTQYF
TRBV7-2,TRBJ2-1,CASRNGRNGEQFF
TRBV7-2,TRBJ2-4,CASSLSLSLLAKNIQYF
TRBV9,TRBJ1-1,CASSVGSREDTEAFF
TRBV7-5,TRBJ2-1,CAMPWDTESNEQFF
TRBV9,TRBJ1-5,CASSVDPGQASGSNQPQHF
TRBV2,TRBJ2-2,CASSEAGSTGELFF
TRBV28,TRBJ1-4,CASSTPGRLNEKLFF
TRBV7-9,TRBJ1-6,CASSYRGQGFSPLHF
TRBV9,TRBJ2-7,CASSVDPAQGGEQYF
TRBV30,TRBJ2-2,CAWTLTGGAGELFF
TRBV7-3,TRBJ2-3,CASSPNGADTQYF
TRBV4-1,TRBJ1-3,CASSQDMGSGNTIYF
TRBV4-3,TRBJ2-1,CASSQDRAASYNEQFF
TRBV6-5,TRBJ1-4,CASSQGGRNEKLFF
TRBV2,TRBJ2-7,CASIDRASYEQYF
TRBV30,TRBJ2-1,CAWKPTALYNEQFF
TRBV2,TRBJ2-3,CATFEEPTTVDTQYF
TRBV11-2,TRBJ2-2,CASSLTGGDNTGELFF
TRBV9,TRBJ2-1,CASSVGLTLANNEQFF